This entry describes one T cell receptor beta chain. Its antigen remains unknown. This specimen comes from a study of CD8+CD57+ T cells in acquired aplastic anemia. Study details: An average of 3.2 ug of DNA was obtained from sorted CD4+ and CD8+ cells. Study conclusions and caveats: Patients and controls were found to share roughly 31 CD8+ CDR3 sequences.

For CDR3 and TCR beta VDJ profiling, genomic DNA was the template used. Via MiXCR, TCRdb re-called the reads, giving one row per CDR3 protein. In the table there are 200,000 to 250,000 distinct CDR3 sequences, roughly 33% of which are singletons. Sequenced: sorted CD4+, CD8+, or CD8+CD57+ T cells (not recorded which) from PBMCs. This sequence was found in a human donor in good health, serving as a control.

This CDR3 reads CASGLLGNGYTF. CDR3 nucleotide sequence: TGTGCTAGTGGTTTGTTGGGTAATGGCTACACCTTC. The chain combines TRBV12-5 with TRBJ1-2, with D unresolved. Trimming removed 2 bases from V and 6 bases from J, with 7 bases in between. The CDR3 loop spans 12 amino acids. Germline values: CDR1 LGHNT, CDR2 FRNRAP.